Sequencing of this T cell receptor beta chain was carried out in a study of blood T cell repertoires in COVID-19. Study overall: Acute and convalescent COVID-19 samples came from the United States, Italy and Spain. From T cells, B-cell-depleted T cells, or PBMCs came the material, which was cDNA or gDNA.

The CDR3 spans 15 residues. Germline CDR1 LGHDT, CDR2 YNNKEL (reference sequence). With 7 bases clipped from V and 3 bases from J, the junction kept 9 bases outside the gene matches. Under the authors' procedure: Estimated nucleated cell counts came from reference gene primer amplification. Clones were sequenced by immunoSEQ multiplex PCR, and TCRdb holds only the in-frame ones, with some missing. The DNA gave D and trimming, while V, J and clone size come from that table. The data show roughly 200,000 clones, with more than 60% seen just once and roughly 13% held by the top ten. This sequence originates from a man in his fifties who had recovered from COVID-19. The V and J genes are TRBV3-1 (or the pseudogene TRBV3-2) and TRBJ1-1; 9 bases map to TRBD1. The specimen sequenced was peripheral blood. The CDR3 DNA is TGTGCCAGCAACATCACAGGGGGCGCGTACACTGAAGCTTTCTTT. Translation gives CASNITGGAYTEAFF.